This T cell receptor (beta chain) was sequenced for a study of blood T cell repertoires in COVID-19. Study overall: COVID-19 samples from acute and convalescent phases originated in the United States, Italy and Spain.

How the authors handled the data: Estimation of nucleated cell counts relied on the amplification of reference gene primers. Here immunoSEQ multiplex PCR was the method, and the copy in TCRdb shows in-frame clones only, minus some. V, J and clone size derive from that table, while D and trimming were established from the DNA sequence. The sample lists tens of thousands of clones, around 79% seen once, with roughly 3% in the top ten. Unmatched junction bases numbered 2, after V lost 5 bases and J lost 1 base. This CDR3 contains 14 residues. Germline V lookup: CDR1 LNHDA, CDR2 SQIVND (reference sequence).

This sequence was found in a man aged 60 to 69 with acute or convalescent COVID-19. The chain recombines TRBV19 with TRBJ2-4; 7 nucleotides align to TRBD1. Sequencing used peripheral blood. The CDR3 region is CASSQGDAKNIQYF. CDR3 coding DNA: TGTGCCAGTAGTCAGGGGGACGCCAAAAACATTCAGTACTTC.